This TCR beta chain was obtained from a study of radiation and T cells in renal cell carcinoma. Study results and caveats: No pretreatment tumor biopsies were available for baseline clonotypes.

Germline V lookup: CDR1 KGHSH, CDR2 LQKENI. J was trimmed by 9 bases and V by 3 bases; bases with no gene match: 8. The CDR3 loop spans 15 amino acids. Time point in this sample: blood 4 weeks post-SBRT, at nephrectomy. Treatment here: 15 Gy SBRT to primary tumor, nephrectomy 4 weeks later. Nephrectomy followed 15 Gy stereotactic body radiation by 4 weeks. Clear cell pathology was present in this patient's renal cell carcinoma. In this sample, this clone turned up once. Its antigen remains unidentified. Assay used: immunoSEQ multiplex PCR; TCRdb lists only in-frame clones, some missing. The sample carries 150,000 to 200,000 clones, about 87% recorded once.

The sequenced sample was blood, obtained from a patient whose treatment included radiotherapy and nephrectomy. The clonotype originates from a woman aged 45-65 years with renal cell carcinoma. The chain links TRBV18 to TRBJ1-6; 7 bases are shared with TRBD1. Here the CDR3 reads CASSPAGGGGSPLHF. In DNA form, the CDR3 reads TGTGCCAGCTCACCGGCAGGGGGTGGCGGTTCACCCCTCCACTTT. The whole variable domain, remainder taken from reference TRBV18 and TRBJ1-6, is NAGVMQNPRHLVRRRGQEARLRCSPMKGHSHVYWYRQLPEEGLKFMVYLQKENIIDESGMPKERFSAEFPKEGPSILRIQQVVRGDSAAYFCASSPAGGGGSPLHFGNGTRLTVT.